This T cell receptor (beta chain) is from a study of T cell responses to AZD1222 COVID-19 vaccine. Clones were read by immunoSEQ multiplex PCR, and TCRdb kept only the in-frame ones, dropping some. The sample contains some 150,000 clones, more than 80% of which appear only once. Of note for this clone: Antigen specificity is unknown.

General observations from the study: Seropositivity was recorded at baseline in only 6 or 7 AZD1222 recipients.

CDR1 and CDR2 (germline): MNHEY, SMNVEV (reference sequence). This CDR3 has 16 amino acids. V lost 7 bases, J lost 4 bases, and 11 bases stayed unmatched. The chain has TRBV27 and TRBJ2-7; 12 nucleotides align to TRBD2. Here the sequenced sample was peripheral blood, taken 28 days after the second dose of the MenACWY control vaccine. The clonotype comes from an adult who received the MenACWY meningococcal vaccine as a control. Written as DNA, the CDR3 is TGTGCCAGCATCGGGCGGACTAGCGGGAAAGGGTACGAGCAGTACTTC. Its translation is CASIGRTSGKGYEQYF.